This T cell receptor (beta chain) stems from a study of cytomegalovirus exposure and HLA in healthy donors. Study summary: An analysis done earlier identified approximately 120 million unique TCR beta sequences from 150 million to 200 million T cells.

Primers for the PCR totalled 60 Vbeta and 13 Jbeta. Original handling: In a later analysis, 79 million or so unique TCR beta chains included roughly 11 million shared by two or more donors. Profiling relied on immunoSEQ multiplex PCR, and the TCRdb table lists in-frame clones only, not all of them. D and trimming were read from the DNA, whereas the V and J calls and clone size are those reported in that table. The sample lists some 130,000 clones; 75% to 90% were seen once. The CDR3 runs to 16 residues. V lost 1 base and J lost 3; bases outside the gene matches: 4. Germline-derived CDR1 and CDR2 are MNHEY and SVGAGI.

This receptor was obtained from a male donor in good health and CMV-seronegative. Sequenced material: PBMCs. The rearrangement links TRBV6-5 to TRBJ2-1, with 9 positions matching TRBD2. The CDR3 sequence: CASSYFLAGNYNEQFF. For the CDR3, the DNA is TGTGCCAGCAGTTACTTTCTAGCGGGGAACTACAATGAGCAGTTCTTC.